The following is a TCR beta chain sequence with its context. This record comes from a study of technical replicates of blood from several donors. Some clones are missing from TCRdb's copy, which holds only in-frame ones; the method was immunoSEQ multiplex PCR. Altogether 99,000 or so clones are present, approximately 95% being singletons, with the ten largest covering 0.2% to 0.25%. The sequenced sample consisted of T cells isolated from PBMCs. The sequence derives from a human donor in good health.

CDR3 sequence reads: CASSGAGGPLYEQYF. The CDR3 nucleotides are TGTGCCAGCAGCGGAGCGGGAGGCCCTTTGTACGAGCAGTACTTC. The chain has TRBV2 and TRBJ2-7, with 9 bases aligning to TRBD2. Trimming removed 6 bases from V and 4 bases from J; junction bases left unmatched: 10. CDR1 is SNHLY, CDR2 FYNNEI, per germline. The CDR3 loop spans 15 amino acids. The whole variable domain, remainder taken from reference TRBV2 and TRBJ2-7, is EPEVTQTPSHQVTQMGQEVILRCVPISNHLYFYWYRQILGQKVEFLVSFYNNEISEKSEIFDDQFSVERPDGSNFTLKIRSTKLEDSAMYFCASSGAGGPLYEQYFGPGTRLTVT.